The entry below describes one T cell receptor beta chain. Its antigen is as yet unknown. Clones were sequenced by immunoSEQ multiplex PCR, and TCRdb holds only the in-frame ones, with some missing. This sample carries roughly 1,100,000 clones, 65% to 75% of them seen once, and the ten largest clones take about 1.5%. Unmatched junction bases numbered 8, after V lost 3 bases and J lost 0 bases. Germline V gives CDR1 GTSNPN, CDR2 SVGIG (reference sequence). The CDR3 extends over 17 amino acids. The source of the sample is a study of shared clonotypes between healthy human individuals. Overall study: The study drew on a couple of women and a few men aged 18 to 49 as donors. The study's findings and limits: Exclusively blood specimens were collected; tissue repertoires likely differ. Generally, naive subsets came out with larger estimated richness than memory subsets.

The chain employs TRBV30 and TRBJ2-4; 10 bases are shared with TRBD2. The TCR originated in a young man in good health. Sequenced input: memory CD4+ T cells sorted from blood. This sample's subset: CD45RA-negative fraction. The CDR3 nucleotides read TGTGCCTGGAGCCGGTTAGCGGGGGGACTAGCCAAAAACATTCAGTACTTC. Translation: CAWSRLAGGLAKNIQYF. The full variable domain, completed using reference TRBV30 and TRBJ2-4, is SQTIHQWPATLVQPVGSPLSLECTVEGTSNPNLYWYRQAAGRGLQLLFYSVGIGQISSEVPQNLSASRPQDRQFILSSKKLLLSDSGFYLCAWSRLAGGLAKNIQYFGAGTRLSVL.